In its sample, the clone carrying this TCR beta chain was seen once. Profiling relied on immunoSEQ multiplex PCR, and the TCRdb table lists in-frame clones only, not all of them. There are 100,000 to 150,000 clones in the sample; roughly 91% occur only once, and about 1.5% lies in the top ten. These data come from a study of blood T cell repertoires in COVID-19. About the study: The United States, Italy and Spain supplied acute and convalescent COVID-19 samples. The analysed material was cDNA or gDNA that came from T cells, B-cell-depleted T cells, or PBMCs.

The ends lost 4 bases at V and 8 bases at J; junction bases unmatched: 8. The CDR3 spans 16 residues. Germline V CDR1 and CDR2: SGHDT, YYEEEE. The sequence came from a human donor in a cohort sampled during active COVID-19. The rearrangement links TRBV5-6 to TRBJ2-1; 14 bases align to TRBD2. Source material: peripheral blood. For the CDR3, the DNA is TGTGCCAGCAGCCCGGGACTAGCGGGAGAGGGGGATGAGCAGTTCTTC. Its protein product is CASSPGLAGEGDEQFF.